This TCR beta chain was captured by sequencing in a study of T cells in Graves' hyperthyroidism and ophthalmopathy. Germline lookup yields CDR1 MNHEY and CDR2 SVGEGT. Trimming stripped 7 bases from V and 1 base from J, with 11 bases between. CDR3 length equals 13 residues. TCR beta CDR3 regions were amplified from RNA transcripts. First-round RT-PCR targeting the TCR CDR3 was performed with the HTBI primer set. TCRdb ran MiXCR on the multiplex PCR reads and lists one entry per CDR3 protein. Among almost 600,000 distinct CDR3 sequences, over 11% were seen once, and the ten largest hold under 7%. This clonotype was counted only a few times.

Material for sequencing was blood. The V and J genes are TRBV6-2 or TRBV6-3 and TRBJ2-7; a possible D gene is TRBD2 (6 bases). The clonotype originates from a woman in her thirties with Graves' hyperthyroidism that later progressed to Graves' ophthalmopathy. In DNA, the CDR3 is TGTGCCAGCACAGGCGGGACTTCCTACGAGCAGTACTTC. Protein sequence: CASTGGTSYEQYF.